These 14 T cell receptor beta chains were all obtained from the same sample, sequenced in a study of blood T cells in healthy people across ages. It was with a sample-barcoded 5' primer and a J-beta primer mix that a second PCR of about 6 to 12 cycles was run. TCRdb itself ran the 5' RACE reads through MiXCR, one entry per CDR3 protein. The table lists about 500,000 distinct CDR3 sequences, 24% of them singletons. These records were also assigned to another study, of T cells of mothers and their children.

The sample taken for sequencing was blood. Source of these receptors: a boy younger than 18 in good health.

CDR3 bases: TGTGCCAGCAGTGGAGCACAGGATAGCAATCAGCCCCAGCATTTT. Translation gives CASSGAQDSNQPQHF. The chain recombines TRBV28 with TRBJ1-5; the D gene is possibly TRBD1 (5 bases). Germline-derived CDR1 and CDR2 are MDHEN and SYDVKM. V dropped 5 bases and J dropped 0 bases, with 11 bases sitting between them. The CDR3 length is 15 residues.

This clonotype has just a few counts. The chain employs TRBV9 and TRBJ2-1; 8 nucleotides align to TRBD2. Germline V lookup: CDR1 SGDLS, CDR2 YYNGEE. The V and J ends lost 4 bases and 8 bases, in that order; junction bases with no gene match: 5. The CDR3 has 13 amino acids. CDR3 residues: CASSREGLDEQFF. The CDR3 region has the DNA TGTGCCAGCAGCCGGGAGGGCCTAGATGAGCAGTTCTTC.

V is TRBV12-3 or TRBV12-4 and J is TRBJ2-5, with TRBD2 matching 9 bases. V shed 7 bases and J 2 bases; nucleotides not matched to a gene: 11. CDR3 length: 16 amino acids. The CDR3 loop reads CASTLGLAGRQETQYF. The CDR3 nucleotides are TGTGCCAGCACCTTAGGGCTAGCGGGGAGACAAGAGACCCAGTACTTC.

This clonotype has a handful of counts. This chain links TRBV5-1 with TRBJ1-2; 9 bases map to TRBD1. With V trimmed by 3 bases and J by 4 bases, 7 bases remained unmatched. Germline lookup yields CDR1 SGHRS and CDR2 YFSETQ. The CDR3 is 15 residues long. In DNA, the CDR3 is TGCGCCAGCAGCTCCCCCGGGACAGGGAGCTATGGCTACACCTTC. It specifies CASSSPGTGSYGYTF. Full variable domain (missing parts from reference TRBV5-1 and TRBJ1-2): KAGVTQTPRYLIKTRGQQVTLSCSPISGHRSVSWYQQTPGQGLQFLFEYFSETQRNKGNFPGRFSGRQFSNSRSEMNVSTLELGDSALYLCASSSPGTGSYGYTFGSGTRLTVV.

This clonotype was recorded a few times. The chain combines TRBV7-2 with TRBJ1-2; 7 bases match TRBD1. CDR1 is SGHTA and CDR2 is FQGNSA in the germline V gene. V lost 5 bases and J lost 2; bases outside the gene matches: 8. This CDR3 is built from 15 residues. CDR3 region: CASSPRTGDNYGYTF. The CDR3 region has the DNA TGTGCCAGCAGCCCCCGGACAGGAGACAACTATGGCTACACCTTC.

The V and J genes are TRBV9 and TRBJ1-2; TRBD1 might be the D (5 bases). V was trimmed by 0 bases and J by 3 bases, leaving 9 bases between them. CDR1 SGDLS and CDR2 YYNGEE come from the germline V gene. The CDR3 runs 14 residues. CDR3 in amino acids: CASSVEVRDYGYTF. The CDR3 region has the DNA TGTGCCAGCAGCGTAGAGGTCAGGGACTATGGCTACACCTTC.

V and J are TRBV4-2 and TRBJ2-3; D may correspond to TRBD1 or TRBD2 (6 bases each). This CDR3 is built from 18 residues. V was cut by 1 base and J by 1 base, with 18 bases left in between. Germline loops: CDR1 LGHNA, CDR2 YNFKEQ. The CDR3 here is CASSQALARGRGTDTQYF. The DNA for the CDR3 is TGTGCCAGCAGCCAAGCTTTGGCCCGGGGGCGAGGCACAGATACGCAGTATTTT.

With respect to this clonotype: Just one base apart from a much larger clone, this may be a read error. The genes are TRBV12-3 or TRBV12-4 and TRBJ1-2; D is ambiguous. The CDR3 runs to 14 residues. CDR3 DNA sequence: TGTGCCAGCAGTTTTTGGTTCACCTACTATGACTACACCTTC. Translation gives CASSFWFTYYDYTF.

This chain links TRBV5-1 with TRBJ1-4; no definite D call. Trimming stripped 1 base from V and 2 bases from J, with 15 bases between. Germline-derived CDR1 and CDR2 are SGHRS and YFSETQ. The CDR3 is made up of 17 amino acids. CDR3 amino acids: CASSLIAIGGTNEKLFF. The DNA for the CDR3 is TGCGCCAGCAGCTTGATCGCGATAGGAGGTACTAATGAAAAACTGTTTTTT.

In its sample, this clonotype was seen a few times. The chain links TRBV4-3 to TRBJ2-7; 8 bases map to TRBD2. Looked up from germline, CDR1 is LGHNA and CDR2 is YSLEER. This CDR3 spans 15 amino acids. The V gene end was trimmed by 6 bases and the J gene end by 0 bases; junction bases not matched to a gene: 7. This chain's CDR3 is CASSGGLAGSYEQYF. CDR3 nucleotide sequence: TGCGCCAGCAGTGGGGGGCTAGCGGGCTCCTACGAGCAGTACTTC.

This chain connects TRBV29-1 to TRBJ2-5; possible D gene TRBD2, 6 bases. The germline V and J ends were trimmed by 6 bases and 7 bases, with 21 bases remaining between them. There are 14 residues in the CDR3. Germline lookup yields CDR1 SQVTM and CDR2 ANQGSEA. The CDR3 protein is CSVVWTILGGTQYF. The CDR3 bases are TGCAGCGTCGTTTGGACTATACTTGGTGGGACCCAGTACTTC. The whole variable domain, filled in from reference TRBV29-1 and TRBJ2-5, reads SAVISQKPSRDICQRGTSLTIQCQVDSQVTMMFWYRQQPGQSLTLIATANQGSEATYESGFVIDKFPISRPNLTFSTLTVSNMSPEDSSIYLCSVVWTILGGTQYFGPGTRLLVL.

This clonotype was recorded a few times. V usage is TRBV2 and J usage is TRBJ2-5; D may be TRBD2 (6 bases). From germline, CDR1 is SNHLY and CDR2 FYNNEI. The CDR3 extends over 14 amino acids. Trimming shortened V by 6 bases and J by 1 base, and 12 bases separated the two germline ends. The DNA of the CDR3 is TGTGCCAGCAGAGGGGATAGCGGCCAAGAGACCCAGTACTTC. Its translation: CASRGDSGQETQYF.

This clonotype has a handful of counts. A read error may produce the germline difference seen at one junction end. The rearrangement uses TRBV10-3 and TRBJ2-7, with D possibly being TRBD1 (7 bases). There are 13 residues in the CDR3. Germline V lookup: CDR1 ENHRY, CDR2 SYGVKD. The CDR3 DNA follows: TGTGCCACCGCGGGACAGCCCTCCTACGAGCAGCACTTC. Amino acids: CATAGQPSYEQHF.

The rearrangement joins TRBV6-5 to TRBJ2-6; D possibly corresponds to TRBD2 (5 bases). Germline CDR1 is MNHEY and CDR2 is SVGAGI. V lost 7 bases to trimming and J lost 12 bases, with 22 bases between them. This CDR3 spans 15 amino acids. This CDR3 reads CASNPRRGLEGVLTF. Written as DNA, the CDR3 is TGTGCCAGCAATCCCCGGAGAGGGCTTGAAGGCGTCCTGACTTTC.